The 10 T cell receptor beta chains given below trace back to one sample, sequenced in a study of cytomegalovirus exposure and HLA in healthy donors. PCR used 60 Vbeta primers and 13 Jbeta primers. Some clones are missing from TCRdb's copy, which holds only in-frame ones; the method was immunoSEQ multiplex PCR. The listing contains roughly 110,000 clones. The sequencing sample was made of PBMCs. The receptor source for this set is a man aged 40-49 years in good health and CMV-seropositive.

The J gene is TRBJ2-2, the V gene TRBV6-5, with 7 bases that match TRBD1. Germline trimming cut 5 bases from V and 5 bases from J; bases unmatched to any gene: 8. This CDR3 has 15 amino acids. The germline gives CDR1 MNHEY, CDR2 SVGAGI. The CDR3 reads CASSLGTALTGELFF. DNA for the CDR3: TGTGCCAGCAGTCTGGGGACAGCTCTTACCGGGGAGCTGTTTTTT.

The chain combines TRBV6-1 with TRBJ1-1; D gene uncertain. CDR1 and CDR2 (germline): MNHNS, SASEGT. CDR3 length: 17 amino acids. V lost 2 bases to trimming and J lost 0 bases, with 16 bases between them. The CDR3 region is CASSEPSDYAVNTEAFF. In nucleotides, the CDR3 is TGTGCCAGCAGTGAACCCTCCGATTATGCAGTGAACACTGAAGCTTTCTTT.

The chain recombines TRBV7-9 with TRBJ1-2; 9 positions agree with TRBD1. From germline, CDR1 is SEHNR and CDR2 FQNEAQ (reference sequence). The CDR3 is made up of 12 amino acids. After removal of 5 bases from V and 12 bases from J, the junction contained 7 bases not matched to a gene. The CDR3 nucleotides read TGTGCCAGCAGCGTAGGACAGGGGCGGGACACCTTC. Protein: CASSVGQGRDTF.

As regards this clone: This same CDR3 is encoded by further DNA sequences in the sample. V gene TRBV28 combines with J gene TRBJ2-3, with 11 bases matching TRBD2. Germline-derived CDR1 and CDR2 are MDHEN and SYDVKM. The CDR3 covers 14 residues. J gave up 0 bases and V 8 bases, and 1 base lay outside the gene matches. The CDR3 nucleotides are TGTGCCAGCCGGACTAGCGGGAGCACAGATACGCAGTATTTT. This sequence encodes CASRTSGSTDTQYF.

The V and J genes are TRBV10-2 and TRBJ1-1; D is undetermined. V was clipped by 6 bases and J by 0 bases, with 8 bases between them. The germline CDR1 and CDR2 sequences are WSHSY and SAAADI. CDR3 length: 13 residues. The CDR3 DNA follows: TGCGCCAGCAGGCGCGATGTGAACACTGAAGCTTTCTTT. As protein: CASRRDVNTEAFF.

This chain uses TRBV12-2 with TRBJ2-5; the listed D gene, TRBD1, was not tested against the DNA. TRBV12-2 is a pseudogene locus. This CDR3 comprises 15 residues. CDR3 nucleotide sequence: TGTGCAAGTCGCTGGGACAGGGAATCCCAAGAGACCCAGTACTTC. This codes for CASRWDRESQETQYF.

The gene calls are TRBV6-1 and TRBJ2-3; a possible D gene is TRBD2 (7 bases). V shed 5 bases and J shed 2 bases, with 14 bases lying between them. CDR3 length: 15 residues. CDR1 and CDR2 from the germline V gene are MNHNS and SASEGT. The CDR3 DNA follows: TGTGCCAGCAGTCTCCTACGGGGGGCCACAGATACGCAGTATTTT. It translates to CASSLLRGATDTQYF.

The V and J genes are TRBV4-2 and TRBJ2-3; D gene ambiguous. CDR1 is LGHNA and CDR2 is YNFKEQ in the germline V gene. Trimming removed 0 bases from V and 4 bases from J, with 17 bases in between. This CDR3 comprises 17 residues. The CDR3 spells CASSQDRVSWSSDTQYF. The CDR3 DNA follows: TGTGCCAGCAGCCAAGATCGCGTTAGTTGGAGTTCAGATACGCAGTATTTT.

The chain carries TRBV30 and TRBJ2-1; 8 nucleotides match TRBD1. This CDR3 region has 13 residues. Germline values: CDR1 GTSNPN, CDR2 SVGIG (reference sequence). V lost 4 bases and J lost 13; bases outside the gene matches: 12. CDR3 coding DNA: TGTGCCTGGAAAGTAGGTGACCCAGGGGGCCAGTTCTTC. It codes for CAWKVGDPGGQFF.

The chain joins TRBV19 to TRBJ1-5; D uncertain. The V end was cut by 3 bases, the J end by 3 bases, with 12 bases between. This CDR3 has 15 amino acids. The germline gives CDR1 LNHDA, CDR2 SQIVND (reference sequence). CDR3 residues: CASSITGRHNQPQHF. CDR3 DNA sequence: TGTGCCAGTAGTATTACCGGCCGACACAATCAGCCCCAGCATTTT.